This TCR beta chain was sequenced for a study of T-cell memory formation after mild COVID-19 (dated by TCRdb to the early 2020s). For the wider study: Most TCR sequence clusters were specific to one of the two donors. Longitudinal TCRalpha and TCRbeta repertoire sequencing tracked T-cell clones expanding and contracting after mild COVID-19 in a couple of donors. The cohort comprised two young, previously healthy adult volunteers, one female and one male. Overall results and qualifications from the work: The study included only a couple of mild cases, and larger cohorts that include severe cases with pre-infection samples were judged to be necessary. Contracting CD4+ clones turned up mainly in the CM and EM memory subsets, whereas EMRA was where CD8+ clones were enriched. Some responding clones were detected in pre-infection memory, suggesting pre-existing cross-reactive memory T cells joined the SARS-CoV-2 response. SARS-CoV-2 specificity of the second-wave clones peaking on day 37 was not confirmed. Clones contracting from day 15 to 85 had balanced CD4/CD8 phenotypes, while a second wave expanding from day 15 to 37 was biased towards CD4+.

PBMCs were isolated by Ficoll-Paque density gradient centrifugation. The CDR3 measures 14 amino acids from cysteine to phenylalanine. The read is trimmed to its CDR3 DNA, 42 bases read in frame from base 1. The germline ends are 11 bases apart after V is trimmed by 2 bases and J by 4 bases. A word on this clonotype: No cognate antigen has been identified for it. Qualities for individual bases were not recorded, and no much larger clone is one base off.

The data were produced on an Illumina NovaSeq 6000. TCRalpha and TCRbeta cDNA libraries were constructed by 5'RACE with constant-segment primers, with sample barcodes and unique molecular identifiers being introduced. Trizol reagent was used to extract RNA from every sample. Amplification of the libraries took two PCR steps, and the second step added a second sample barcode plus Illumina TruSeq adapters. Libraries were sequenced on an Illumina NovaSeq with 2 x 150 bp paired-end reads. On the authors' methods: Reads were demultiplexed and collapsed into UMI-guided consensus sequences with migec v1.2.7. Using mixcr v2.1.11, UMI consensuses were aligned to TRA and TRB V and J templates and then assembled into clonotypes. A clonotype was counted as expanded or contracted only if both edgeR and NoisET called the change significant, with noise models trained on biological replicates. For edgeR calls, a false discovery rate-adjusted p below 0.01 and a log2 fold-change threshold of 1 were applied. PCA with hierarchical clustering of max-normalized trajectories of the 1000 most abundant clonotypes was used as exploratory dynamics analysis. Each responding clone was given a CD4 or CD8 phenotype based on the CD4+ and CD8+ repertoires, which had been sequenced separately. TCRdb applied fastp at Q25 and MiXCR to the public reads, then kept only in-frame beta chains. Duplicate CDR3 protein sequences are folded into a single record with the most common DNA and genes. The V and J calls were determined by TCRdb, not by the authors. In this sample the table shows nearly 250,000 distinct CDR3 sequences, 15% of which occur a single time. The leading ten clones occupy 2% to 2.5% of the sample.

This clonotype was sampled from an adult woman who had mild COVID-19 (a few samples of this study predate the infection). The sample titles of this study are shuffled in the database, so cell type and time point are left out; the donor was told from shared clones. The sequencing sample was made of PBMCs or a T cell subset sorted from them (not recorded which). The V and J segments used are TRBV12-3 or TRBV12-4 and TRBJ2-5; TRBD2 is perhaps the D gene, given 5 matching bases. The CDR3 corresponds to CASSLRTAGETQYF. The nucleotide sequence is TGTGCCAGCAGTTTAAGGACCGCGGGAGAGACCCAGTACTTC.